The TCR beta chain described here comes from a study of blood T cells in healthy people across ages (dated by TCRdb to between 2015 and 2017). Concerning the study at large: In model experiments, template switching captured roughly one uniquely barcoded TCR beta cDNA molecule for every two T cells. To track age-related changes in TCR beta repertoire diversity, the study relied on deep sequencing normalized with unique cDNA molecular identifiers. The donors were divided into four age groups: young (average approximately 17 years), middle-aged (approximately 39), aged (under 70) and long-lived (about 84). The study analyzed two additional independent replicas of 1 million unique cDNA reads from the same blood draw for two donors, one aged 18 to 29 and one aged 80 or older. General study outcomes and caveats: Compared with the aged group, more naive CD4+ T cells, fewer expanded clones and increased TCR diversity were shown by the long-lived group, suggesting age selection. Since profiling was done on bulk unsorted PBMCs, naive and antigen-experienced compartments could not be conclusively compared. The percentage of naive T cells measured by flow cytometry correlated strongly with observed TCR beta diversity. Observed TCR beta diversity per million T cells fell roughly linearly with age, and a significant reduction was already apparent by age roughly 40. Estimates of total diversity from one million sequenced T cells were regarded as lower bounds and underestimates. The CMV infection status of donors was not known, potentially confounding age-related changes in expanded clonotypes.

Systemically healthy Caucasian individuals from Russia, 39 in total and aged about 6 to 95 years, were included as donors. About 9.1 milliliters of peripheral blood were collected from each donor into EDTA-treated Vacutainer tubes. PBMCs were isolated by Ficoll-Paque density-gradient centrifugation, with at least 7 million obtained per sample. Trizol reagent was used to extract total RNA from the PBMCs, yielding at least 5.5 micrograms per sample. For every donor, flow cytometry on a PBMC aliquot measured the percentage of naive CD45RAhigh/CD27high T cells. As concerns this clonotype: Its recognized antigen is unknown. Per-base qualities were not stored, and no clone one base away is much larger.

The junction shows trimming of 2 bases on V and 7 bases on J, plus 8 bases between the germline ends. From its cysteine to its phenylalanine, the CDR3 spans 13 amino acids. Of all the DNA, just the CDR3 is kept, 39 bases in frame from base 1. The method was 5' RACE. Data came from an Illumina HiSeq 2500. A second PCR of 7 to 11 cycles was performed with a sample-barcoded 5' primer and a J-beta primer mix. Each TCR beta cDNA molecule received a unique molecular identifier from a template-switch 5' adaptor carrying 12 random nucleotides. Each sample yielded at least 2.5 million CDR3-containing paired-end reads. All of the RNA was converted into first-strand cDNA using the Mint cDNA synthesis kit, with a TRBC-specific oligonucleotide serving as the primer. Following uracil-DNA glycosylase treatment, all cDNA underwent a first 18-cycle PCR with the universal primers M1SS and BC2_uni_R. In the paper's pipeline: Each sample was normalized by randomly selecting 1 million high-quality reads, each carrying a distinct molecular identifier. Reads sharing molecular identifiers were discarded rather than binned into consensus sequences. MiTCR, run with a Q25 quality threshold and the strictest error-elimination algorithm, handled CDR3 identification, clonotype clustering and error correction. Lower-bound total TCR beta diversity was estimated with a nonparametric unseen species model using Euler transformation. TCRdb handled the public reads itself, with Q25 trimming in fastp and clone calling in MiXCR, and kept productive beta chains. Records with the same CDR3 protein are collapsed into one entry carrying the most frequent genes and DNA. The V and J calls, along with clone size, are taken from TCRdb and not from the paper's own processing. Present in this sample are 450,000 to 650,000 distinct CDR3 sequences, approximately 25% of which were seen just once. The ten largest clones represent 8.7% of the sample.

This sample was shared with a second study, whose subject was T cells of mothers and their children. The second investigation adds: Nine systemically healthy Caucasian individuals, comprising three mothers and their six children, were included as donors. cDNA synthesis used all of the extracted RNA, with around 1.6 ug of RNA in each 15 ul reaction. In the second PCR, sample barcodes and 2-4 random nucleotides were introduced via the M1S primer. More than 8 million TCR beta CDR3 reads were obtained from each mother, and several million reads were obtained from each child. Thymic selection similarly shapes TCR recombination output in related and unrelated pairs, with minor effect from inherited differences. Normalized repertoire overlap was always slightly but never significantly higher in related than unrelated mother-child pairs. Persistent microchimeric T cell clones were not detected, at a sensitivity of around 95 clones per million clonotypes. In the study, deep NGS was used to compare the TCR beta repertoires of mothers and children, and features distinguishing related mother-child pairs from unrelated individuals were sought. The mean age was around 42 +/- 4 years for the mothers and roughly 10 +/- 4 years for the children. After adapter ligation was performed with NEBNext reagents, the libraries were sequenced on an Illumina HiSeq 2000 with 100+100 nt paired-end reads. To avoid cross-contamination, the mother libraries and the child libraries were prepared a month apart and sequenced in separate runs. Between about 500,000 and 2,100,000 distinct TCR beta clonotypes were identified per donor. Naive TCR beta clonotypes were estimated from low-frequency clonotypes matched to each donor's FACS-determined naive share, without sorting.

Material: blood. This TCR was sampled from a boy aged 5-17 years in good health. The V and J genes are TRBV12-3 or TRBV12-4 and TRBJ2-2; no D gene is confidently identified. The CDR3 amino acid sequence is: CASSLILFGELFF. The DNA sequence is given as TGTGCCAGCAGTTTAATATTATTCGGGGAGCTGTTTTTT.